One sample yielded the 3 T cell receptor beta chains listed below, sequenced in a study of cytomegalovirus exposure and HLA in healthy donors. Vbeta (60) and Jbeta (13) primers were used in the PCR. Sequencing was performed with immunoSEQ multiplex PCR; in TCRdb, only in-frame clones are kept and a portion is missing. Of under 200,000 clones listed, around 75% were seen once; the top ten hold approximately 1.8%. The specimen sequenced was PBMCs. These receptors were obtained from a human donor in good health.

This clone was observed once. This chain connects TRBV5-6 to TRBJ1-2; a weak D match, TRBD1 (6 bases). The CDR3 has 14 residues. Germline V lookup: CDR1 SGHDT, CDR2 YYEEEE. The V end lost 3 bases, the J end lost 3 bases, and 12 bases lay between the germline ends. For the CDR3, the DNA is TGTGCCAGCAGCTCCCTGCAGGGGTACTATGGCTACACCTTC. Translated, it gives CASSSLQGYYGYTF.

The rearrangement links TRBV4-3 to TRBJ1-3; D might be TRBD1 (6 bases). This CDR3 spans 16 amino acids. Germline V gene sequence: CDR1 LGHNA, CDR2 YSLEER. Trimming left V 2 bases short and J 4 bases short, with 15 bases between. In DNA form, the CDR3 reads TGCGCCAGCAGCCAATTTTCAACAGGGATGGGAAACACCATATATTTT. It codes for CASSQFSTGMGNTIYF.

This rearrangement joins TRBV29-1 to TRBJ2-2; TRBD2 matches 11 bases. Germline loops: CDR1 SQVTM, CDR2 ANQGSEA. Trimming cost V 5 bases and J 5 bases; bases outside gene matches: 7. The length of the CDR3 is 15 residues. DNA for the CDR3: TGCAGCGTTTCCGTTAGCGGGGGGGAAACCGGGGAGCTGTTTTTT. The encoded protein is CSVSVSGGETGELFF.